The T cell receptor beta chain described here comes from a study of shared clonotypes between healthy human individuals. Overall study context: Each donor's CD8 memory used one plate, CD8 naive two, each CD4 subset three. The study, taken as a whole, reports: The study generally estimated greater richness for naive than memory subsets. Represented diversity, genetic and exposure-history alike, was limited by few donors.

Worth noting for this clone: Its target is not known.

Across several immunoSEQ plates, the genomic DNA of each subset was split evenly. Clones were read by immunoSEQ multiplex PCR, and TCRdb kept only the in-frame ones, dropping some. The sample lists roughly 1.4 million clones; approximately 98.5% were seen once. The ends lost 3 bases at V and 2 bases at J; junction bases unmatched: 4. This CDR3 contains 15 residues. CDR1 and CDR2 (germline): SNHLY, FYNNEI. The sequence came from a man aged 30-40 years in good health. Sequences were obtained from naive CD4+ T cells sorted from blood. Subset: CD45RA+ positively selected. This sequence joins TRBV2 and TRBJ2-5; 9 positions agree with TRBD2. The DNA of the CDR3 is TGTGCCAGCAGTGACCCGACTAGCGGTCAAGAGACCCAGTACTTC. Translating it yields CASSDPTSGQETQYF.